This passage covers 30 T cell receptor beta chains from one sample sequenced in a study of metastatic and nonmetastatic thyroid tumors. TCRdb reprocessed the PCR reads using MiXCR. Here the sample spans some 21,000 clones, about a sixth being singletons. None of the patients had undergone any treatment ahead of thyroid surgery. The sample consisted of blood. Receptor source: a male donor with papillary thyroid cancer or a benign thyroid nodule (not recorded which). Some clones in this sample may be carry-over from other donors' samples.

This clone appeared many times. A clone one base away is much larger, so this may be a read error. The chain employs TRBV3-1 and TRBJ1-3; no clear D gene. The CDR3 consists of 15 residues. CDR1 and CDR2 from the germline V gene are LGHDT and YNNKEL (reference sequence). The CDR3 sequence: CASSQDRASGNTMYF. CDR3 sequence (DNA): TGTGCCAGCAGCCAAGATCGGGCCTCGGGAAACACCATGTATTTT.

This clone was picked up many times. This chain links TRBV4-1 with TRBJ2-1; no clear D gene. The CDR3 totals 12 residues. Germline V CDR1 and CDR2: MGHRA, YSYEKL. Trimming cost V 0 bases and J 6 bases, with 3 bases left between them. The CDR3: CASSQEGNEQFF. The CDR3 coding sequence is TGCGCCAGCAGCCAAGAGGGCAATGAGCAGTTCTTC.

V and J are TRBV4-1 and TRBJ2-7, with a possible D match to TRBD1 (6 bases). The CDR3 contains 16 residues. V dropped 1 base and J dropped 2 bases, with 15 bases sitting between them. The germline V gene has CDR1 MGHRA and CDR2 YSYEKL. The CDR3 coding sequence is TGCGCCAGCAGCCAAGGAGCGGACAGATTTACCTACGAGCAGTACTTC. Protein product: CASSQGADRFTYEQYF.

This clone is categorized as medium-sized (0.01 to 0.1%). The chain employs TRBV30 and TRBJ2-3; the match to TRBD2 covers 7 bases. CDR3 size: 14 residues. V lost 4 bases, J lost 6 bases, and 10 bases stayed unmatched. Germline lookup yields CDR1 GTSNPN and CDR2 SVGIG (reference sequence). CDR3 sequence reads: CAWKVGRGVDTQYF. The CDR3 region has the DNA TGTGCCTGGAAAGTTGGCCGGGGGGTTGATACGCAGTATTTT.

The chain employs TRBV6-1 and TRBJ2-7; D remains ambiguous. Trimming stripped 0 bases from V and 3 bases from J, with 6 bases between. CDR3 size: 13 residues. Germline assignment: CDR1 MNHNS and CDR2 SASEGT. CDR3 DNA: TGTGCCAGCAGTGAAGCGAGGCGCTACGAGCAGTACTTC. Its translation is CASSEARRYEQYF.

The chain carries TRBV5-1 and TRBJ2-7; no clear D gene. Per germline, CDR1 SGHRS and CDR2 YFSETQ. The CDR3 runs to 14 residues. The V end lost 0 bases, the J end lost 3 bases, and 10 bases lay between the germline ends. The CDR3 DNA is TGCGCCAGCAGCTTGGAGGTCGGATTCTACGAGCAGTACTTC. It specifies CASSLEVGFYEQYF.

Concerning this clone itself: A much larger clonotype is one base distant, so this may be a read error. This sequence joins TRBV19 and TRBJ2-1, with TRBD2 matching over 7 bases. V gave up 1 base and J gave up 2 bases; unmatched junction bases: 5. The CDR3 runs to 16 residues. Germline-derived CDR1 and CDR2 are LNHDA and SQIVND (reference sequence). This CDR3 is CASSIGGGSAYNEQFF. CDR3 sequence (DNA): TGTGCCAGTAGTATAGGTGGCGGGAGTGCCTACAATGAGCAGTTCTTC.

The table lists this clone with many counts. The CDR3 protein is CASSDGHLNTEAFF. CDR3 nucleotides: TGCGCCAGCAGTGACGGACACCTGAACACTGAAGCTTTCTTT. The chain links TRBV10-1 to TRBJ1-1; D is possibly TRBD1 (5 bases). V was trimmed by 3 bases and J by 0 bases, leaving 8 bases between them. The V gene's germline CDR1 is WNHNN and CDR2 SYGVQD (reference sequence). The CDR3 loop spans 14 amino acids.

Comments on this clone: This may be a read error: a much more frequent sequence differs by one nucleotide. Other DNA sequences in this sample translate to the same CDR3. The CDR3 DNA reads TGTGCCAGCAGCTTGCGGCAGGGATATTACACAGATACGCAGTATTTT. Amino acid sequence: CASSLRQGYYTDTQYF. V is TRBV5-4 and J is TRBJ2-3, with D maybe TRBD1 (5 bases). V was shortened by 1 base and J by 2 bases, with 14 bases between the two germline ends. This CDR3 contains 16 residues. CDR1 is SGHNT and CDR2 is YYREEE in the germline V gene (reference sequence).

The chain recombines TRBV18 with TRBJ2-1; unclear D gene. The CDR3 has 12 residues. V was cut by 2 bases and J by 5 bases, with 4 bases left in between. Germline CDR1 KGHSH, CDR2 LQKENI. CDR3 DNA: TGTGCCAGCTCACCAAGGCACAATGAGCAGTTCTTC. Its translation: CASSPRHNEQFF.

J is TRBJ1-5 and V is TRBV27, with no clear D. This CDR3 is built from 14 residues. V dropped 5 bases and J dropped 4 bases, with 12 bases sitting between them. The germline gives CDR1 MNHEY, CDR2 SMNVEV (reference sequence). CDR3 in amino acids: CASSRWGANQPQHF. The CDR3 DNA reads as TGTGCCAGCAGTAGGTGGGGAGCTAATCAGCCCCAGCATTTT.

V gene TRBV11-1 combines with J gene TRBJ2-1; TRBD2 is a possible D gene (6 bases). CDR1 is SGHAT, CDR2 FQDESV, per germline (reference sequence). V lost 4 bases to trimming and J lost 3 bases, with 13 bases between them. This CDR3 spans 15 amino acids. The CDR3 protein is CASSSRAGNYNEQFF. As DNA, the CDR3 is TGTGCCAGCAGCTCTAGGGCGGGGAACTACAATGAGCAGTTCTTC. Using reference TRBV11-1 and TRBJ2-1 for the parts outside the CDR3, the full variable domain is EAEVAQSPRYKITEKSQAVAFWCDPISGHATLYWYRQILGQGPELLVQFQDESVVDDSQLPKDRFSAERLKGVDSTLKIQPAELGDSAMYLCASSSRAGNYNEQFFGPGTRLTVL.

This clone was detected many times. Possible read error: a much larger clone is one base away. Different DNA sequences within this sample yield the same CDR3. The V call is TRBV12-3 or TRBV12-4, the J call TRBJ2-5; D remains unclear. The CDR3 loop spans 14 amino acids. As DNA, the CDR3 is TGTGCCAGCAGTTTTCCGGAAACGCAAGAGACCCAGTACTTT. Protein product: CASSFPETQETQYF.

A remark on this clone: A read error may be the cause here, since a much bigger clone is one base away. This rearrangement joins TRBV7-7 to TRBJ2-5; the D gene is possibly TRBD1 (6 bases). Germline lookup yields CDR1 SSHAT and CDR2 FNYEAQ (reference sequence). CDR3 length equals 15 residues. The CDR3 loop is CASSLGSRGQETQYF. The DNA for the CDR3 is TGTGCTAGCAGCTTAGGTAGCAGGGGCCAAGAGACCCAGTACTTC.

The sample holds many counts of this clone. The chain recombines TRBV11-2 with TRBJ1-1; D is unclear. The CDR3 spans 16 residues. V lost 3 bases to trimming and J lost 1 base, with 15 bases between them. Germline CDR1 reads SGHAT; CDR2 reads FQNNGV. The DNA of the CDR3 is TGTGCCAGCAGCTTGTCGGCTCCCTATGGGAACACTGAAGCTTTCTTT. It specifies CASSLSAPYGNTEAFF.

This clone has a count of ten or more. This chain uses TRBV7-6 with TRBJ1-1, with D perhaps TRBD1 (5 bases). Germline V gives CDR1 SGHVS, CDR2 FNYEAQ. Trimming stripped 5 bases from V and 4 bases from J, with 17 bases between. This CDR3 is built from 15 residues. DNA of the CDR3: TGTGCCAGCAGCCCCCCTGGCCAGGGTTTCACTGAAGCTTTCTTT. Residues: CASSPPGQGFTEAFF.

This clone is classed as medium-sized. The chain uses TRBV2 and TRBJ2-7; 9 positions agree with TRBD1. Germline V CDR1 and CDR2: SNHLY, FYNNEI. Trimming took 8 bases from V and 7 from J; bases not matched to a gene: 9. CDR3 length: 13 residues. The CDR3 here is CASEPQGAGEQYF. DNA of the CDR3: TGTGCCAGCGAACCACAGGGGGCGGGAGAGCAGTACTTC.

This clone was counted between two and nine times. CDR3: CASSTSGRIYEQYF. The CDR3 nucleotides read TGTGCCAGCAGTACGAGCGGGAGAATTTACGAGCAGTACTTC. This sequence joins TRBV28 and TRBJ2-7; 8 bases match TRBD2. The CDR3 totals 14 residues. After removal of 5 bases from V and 4 bases from J, the junction contained 7 bases not matched to a gene. Germline V CDR1 and CDR2: MDHEN, SYDVKM.

This clone was seen more than once but under ten times. The genes are TRBV27 and TRBJ2-2; the match to TRBD1 covers 10 bases. The CDR3 runs to 17 residues. J was trimmed by 1 base and V by 0 bases; bases with no gene match: 2. CDR1 and CDR2 from the germline V gene are MNHEY and SMNVEV (reference sequence). Here the CDR3 reads CASSLSWDRGNTGELFF. CDR3 nucleotides: TGTGCCAGCAGTTTATCGTGGGACAGGGGGAACACCGGGGAGCTGTTTTTT.

Of note for this clone: This sequence may be a read error, since a much larger clone differs from it by one base. This sample includes further DNA sequences coding for the same CDR3. V and J are TRBV7-2 and TRBJ1-1; perhaps TRBD1 as D (6 bases). This CDR3 comprises 14 residues. The germline gives CDR1 SGHTA, CDR2 FQGNSA. The CDR3 coding sequence is TGTGCTAGCAGGTTGGGGGCGATGAACACTGAAGCTTTCTTT. It translates to CASRLGAMNTEAFF.

This clone was observed many times. The CDR3 spells CASSLQALQETQYF. The CDR3 coding sequence is TGCGCCAGCAGTCTACAGGCCTTACAAGAGACCCAGTACTTC. The chain has TRBV5-1 and TRBJ2-5, with D perhaps matching TRBD1 (5 bases). The CDR3 consists of 14 residues. V was clipped by 5 bases and J by 2 bases, with 13 bases between them. Germline V gene lookup returns CDR1 SGHRS and CDR2 YFSETQ. The variable domain in full, completed from reference TRBV5-1 and TRBJ2-5, reads KAGVTQTPRYLIKTRGQQVTLSCSPISGHRSVSWYQQTPGQGLQFLFEYFSETQRNKGNFPGRFSGRQFSNSRSEMNVSTLELGDSALYLCASSLQALQETQYFGPGTRLLVL.

This clone is classed as medium-sized. The chain's CDR3 is CAWSASRQDYRKLFF. The CDR3 DNA is TGTGCCTGGAGTGCCAGCCGACAGGACTATAGGAAACTGTTTTTT. The chain couples TRBV30 to TRBJ1-4; tentative D call: TRBD1 (6 bases). The V end lost 1 base, the J end lost 11 bases, and 20 bases lay between the germline ends. This CDR3 is built from 15 residues. CDR1 is GTSNPN and CDR2 is SVGIG in the germline V gene (reference sequence). The full variable domain, with the rest looked up from reference TRBV30 and TRBJ1-4, is SQTIHQWPATLVQPVGSPLSLECTVEGTSNPNLYWYRQAAGRGLQLLFYSVGIGQISSEVPQNLSASRPQDRQFILSSKKLLLSDSGFYLCAWSASRQDYRKLFFGSGTQLSVL.

Note on this clone: A junction boundary mismatches the germline segment, possibly from a read error. The rearrangement joins TRBV27 to TRBJ1-5; the D gene is possibly TRBD1 (5 bases). The CDR3 is 14 amino acids. Germline V lookup: CDR1 MNHEY, CDR2 SMNVEV (reference sequence). The CDR3 DNA follows: TGTGCCAGCAGCATAACGGGGGGAGGTCAGCCCCAGAATTTT. This translates into CASSITGGGQPQNF.

This clone was counted at least ten times. V gene TRBV18 combines with J gene TRBJ2-3; 7 positions match TRBD1. After removal of 8 bases from V and 2 bases from J, the junction contained 4 bases not matched to a gene. The CDR3 is 13 amino acids. Germline loops: CDR1 KGHSH, CDR2 LQKENI. Written as DNA, the CDR3 is TGTGCCAGCAGGGGACAGATCACAGATACGCAGTATTTT. The encoded protein is CASRGQITDTQYF.

This clone was seen at least ten times. The genes are TRBV6-5 and TRBJ1-2; TRBD1 agrees at 7 bases. Germline CDR1 reads MNHEY; CDR2 reads SVGAGI. This CDR3 has 16 residues. Losses at the gene ends were 2 bases for V and 3 bases for J; bases not matched to a gene: 9. The CDR3 region is CASSYAGIGGDYGYTF. CDR3 DNA: TGTGCCAGCAGTTACGCGGGGATAGGGGGCGACTATGGCTACACCTTC.

This clone is medium-sized within its sample. CDR3 DNA: TGTGCCTGGAGTGTAGGCGGGGCCCCCTACGAGCAGTACTTC. Protein sequence: CAWSVGGAPYEQYF. The chain joins TRBV30 to TRBJ2-7; possibly TRBD2 for D (6 bases). The CDR3 extends over 14 amino acids. CDR1 and CDR2 from the germline V gene are GTSNPN and SVGIG (reference sequence). Trimming took 0 bases from V and 2 from J, leaving 11 bases between them.

The CDR3 DNA sequence: TGTGCCAGCAGCTCCGCATTGAGGGTTTGCTACACCTTC. Protein product: CASSSALRVCYTF. The chain employs TRBV11-2 and TRBJ1-2; D gene unclear. The germline CDR1 and CDR2 sequences are SGHAT and FQNNGV. Trimming removed 4 bases from V and 9 bases from J, with 15 bases in between. This CDR3 spans 13 amino acids. The variable domain in full, with the rest retrieved from reference TRBV11-2 and TRBJ1-2, is EAGVAQSPRYKIIEKRQSVAFWCNPISGHATLYWYQQILGQGPKLLIQFQNNGVVDDSQLPKDRFSAERLKGVDSTLKIQPAKLEDSAVYLCASSSALRVCYTFGSGTRLTVV.

The sample holds many counts of this clone. J is TRBJ2-5 and V is TRBV7-2, with 10 positions matching TRBD2. Germline lookup yields CDR1 SGHTA and CDR2 FQGNSA. The CDR3 has 15 residues. J was trimmed by 4 bases and V by 5 bases; bases with no gene match: 7. The CDR3 is CASSKQRGGGETQYF. Here the CDR3 DNA reads TGTGCCAGCAGCAAACAGCGGGGGGGCGGAGAGACCCAGTACTTC.

This clone was observed at least ten times. CDR3 sequence (DNA): TGCAGTGCGCGCTCGTCCGGGACAGGGGACAATGAGCAGTTCTTC. The encoded protein is CSARSSGTGDNEQFF. V gene TRBV20-1 combines with J gene TRBJ2-1, with 10 nucleotides matching TRBD1. The CDR3 totals 15 residues. The trim removed 6 bases at V and 5 bases at J, leaving 10 bases unmatched. The germline CDR1 and CDR2 sequences are DFQATT and SNEGSKA (reference sequence).

This sequence joins TRBV20-1 and TRBJ1-1, with D possibly TRBD1 on 5 matching bases. The CDR3 covers 14 residues. Germline-derived CDR1 and CDR2 are DFQATT and SNEGSKA (reference sequence). V dropped 5 bases and J dropped 3 bases, with 16 bases sitting between them. CDR3 residues: CSARNTGQDTEAFF. CDR3 sequence (DNA): TGCAGTGCTCGGAATACGGGGCAGGACACTGAAGCTTTCTTT.